This TCR beta chain was identified in a study of beta chain features in type 1 diabetes. CDR3 length equals 12 residues. CDR1 and CDR2 from the germline V gene are MNHEY and SVGAGI. Trimming shortened V by 2 bases and J by 15 bases, and 14 bases separated the two germline ends. Investigators reverse transcribed all isolated RNA, so they sequenced expressed TCRB transcripts. Libraries were prepared by immunoSEQ multiplex PCR; TCRdb keeps only in-frame clonotypes and omits some of them. The table shows hundreds of thousands of clones, with over 12% occurring only once. A word on this clone: Its target is not known.

Findings and caveats of the study: The cDNA sequencing approach could over-represent high-TCR-expressing cells. TCRB CDR3s were moderately but significantly shorter in Type 1 diabetes patients in all four CD4+ subsets.

The gene calls are TRBV6-5 and TRBJ2-1, with D unresolved. The clonotype was recovered from a man aged 18-30 years with type 1 diabetes. Sequences were obtained from naive CD4+ T cells from blood. The chain's CDR3 is CASSYHSESRFF. CDR3 nucleotides: TGTGCCAGCAGTTACCACTCGGAGAGTCGGTTCTTC.